Sequencing of this T cell receptor (beta chain) was carried out in a study of T cell changes during pregnancy in multiple sclerosis. Profiling relied on immunoSEQ multiplex PCR, and the TCRdb table lists in-frame clones only, not all of them. The table shows some 74,000 clones, with 85% to 95% occurring only once. Germline-derived CDR1 and CDR2 are MNHEY and SMNVEV (reference sequence). CDR3 size: 13 residues. With 6 bases clipped from V and 3 bases from J, the junction kept 4 bases outside the gene matches. The sequence was obtained from a female donor with multiple sclerosis, enrolled in a pregnancy study. The gene calls are TRBV27 and TRBJ2-7; 8 nucleotides match TRBD1. The sample here was peripheral blood, taken before pregnancy. CDR3 nucleotides: TGTGCCAGCAGGGGGACAGGCCTCTACGAGCAGTACTTC. It yields the protein CASRGTGLYEQYF.